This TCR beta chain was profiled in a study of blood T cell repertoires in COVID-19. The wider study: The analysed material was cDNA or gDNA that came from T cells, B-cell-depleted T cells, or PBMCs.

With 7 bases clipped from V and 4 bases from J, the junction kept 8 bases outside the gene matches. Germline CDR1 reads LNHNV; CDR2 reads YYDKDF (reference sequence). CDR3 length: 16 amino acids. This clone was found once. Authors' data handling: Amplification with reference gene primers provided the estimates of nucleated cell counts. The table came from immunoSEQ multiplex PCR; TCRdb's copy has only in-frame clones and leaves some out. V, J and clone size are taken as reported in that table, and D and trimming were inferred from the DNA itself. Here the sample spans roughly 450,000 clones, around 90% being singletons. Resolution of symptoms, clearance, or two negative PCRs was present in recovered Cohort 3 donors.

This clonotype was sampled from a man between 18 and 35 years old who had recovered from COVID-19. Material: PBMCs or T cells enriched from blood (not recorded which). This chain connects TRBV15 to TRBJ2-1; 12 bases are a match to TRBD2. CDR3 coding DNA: TGTGCCACCAACCGGCAGCTAGCGGGAGGGTACAATGAGCAGTTCTTC. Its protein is CATNRQLAGGYNEQFF.